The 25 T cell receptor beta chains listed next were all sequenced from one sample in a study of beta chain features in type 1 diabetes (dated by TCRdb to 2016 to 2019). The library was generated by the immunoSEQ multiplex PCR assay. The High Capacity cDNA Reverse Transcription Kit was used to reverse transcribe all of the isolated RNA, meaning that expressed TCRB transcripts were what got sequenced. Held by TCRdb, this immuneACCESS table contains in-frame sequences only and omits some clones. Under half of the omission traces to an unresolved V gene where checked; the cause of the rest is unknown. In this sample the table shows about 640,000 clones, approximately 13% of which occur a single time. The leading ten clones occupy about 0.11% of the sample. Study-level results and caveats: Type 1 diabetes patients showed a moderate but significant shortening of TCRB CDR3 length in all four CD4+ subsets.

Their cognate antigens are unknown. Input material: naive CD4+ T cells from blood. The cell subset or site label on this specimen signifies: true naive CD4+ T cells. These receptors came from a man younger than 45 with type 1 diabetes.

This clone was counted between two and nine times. CDR3 DNA sequence: TGTGCCAGCAGTGAAGGGGGAAGGGCCAGGTCACCCCTCCACTTT. It is translated as CASSEGGRARSPLHF. The chain uses TRBV2 and TRBJ1-6, with unresolved D. The germline gives CDR1 SNHLY, CDR2 FYNNEI. CDR3 length: 15 amino acids. Trimming took 1 base from V and 10 from J, leaving 14 bases between them. Combining the CDR3 with reference TRBV2 and TRBJ1-6 gives the whole variable domain EPEVTQTPSHQVTQMGQEVILRCVPISNHLYFYWYRQILGQKVEFLVSFYNNEISEKSEIFDDQFSVERPDGSNFTLKIRSTKLEDSAMYFCASSEGGRARSPLHFGNGTRLTVT.

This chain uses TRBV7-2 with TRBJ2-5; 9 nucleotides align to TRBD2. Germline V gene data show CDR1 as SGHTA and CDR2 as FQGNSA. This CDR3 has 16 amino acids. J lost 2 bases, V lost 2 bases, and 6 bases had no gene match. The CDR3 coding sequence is TGTGCCAGCAGCTTAAGTGGCGGGGGGGTTCAAGAGACCCAGTACTTC. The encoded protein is CASSLSGGGVQETQYF.

CDR3 amino acids: CASSLTGGAWQPQHF. In DNA form, the CDR3 reads TGTGCCAGCAGCCTCACAGGGGGCGCTTGGCAGCCCCAGCATTTT. The rearrangement joins TRBV7-2 to TRBJ1-5, with 9 bases lining up with TRBD1. Germline values: CDR1 SGHTA, CDR2 FQGNSA. The V and J ends lost 5 bases and 7 bases, in that order; junction bases with no gene match: 9. The CDR3 extends over 15 amino acids.

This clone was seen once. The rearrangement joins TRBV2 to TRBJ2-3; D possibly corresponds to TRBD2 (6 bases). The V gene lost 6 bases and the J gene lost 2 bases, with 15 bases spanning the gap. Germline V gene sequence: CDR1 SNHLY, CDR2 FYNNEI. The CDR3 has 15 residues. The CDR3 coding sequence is TGTGCCAGCAGGGACTATAGGGGTCTCACAGATACGCAGTATTTT. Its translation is CASRDYRGLTDTQYF.

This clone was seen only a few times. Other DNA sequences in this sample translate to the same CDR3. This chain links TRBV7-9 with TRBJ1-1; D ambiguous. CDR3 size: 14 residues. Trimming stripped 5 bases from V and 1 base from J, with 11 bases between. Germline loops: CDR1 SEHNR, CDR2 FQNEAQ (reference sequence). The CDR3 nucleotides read TGTGCCAGCAGCCTTGGAGCTGGGAACACTGAAGCTTTCTTT. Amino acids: CASSLGAGNTEAFF.

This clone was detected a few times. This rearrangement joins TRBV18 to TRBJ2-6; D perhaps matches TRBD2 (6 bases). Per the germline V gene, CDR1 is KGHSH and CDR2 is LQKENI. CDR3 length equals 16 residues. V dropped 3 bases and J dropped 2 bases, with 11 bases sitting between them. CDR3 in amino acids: CASSPGGNTGANVLTF. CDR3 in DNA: TGTGCCAGCTCACCGGGGGGTAACACTGGGGCCAACGTCCTGACTTTC.

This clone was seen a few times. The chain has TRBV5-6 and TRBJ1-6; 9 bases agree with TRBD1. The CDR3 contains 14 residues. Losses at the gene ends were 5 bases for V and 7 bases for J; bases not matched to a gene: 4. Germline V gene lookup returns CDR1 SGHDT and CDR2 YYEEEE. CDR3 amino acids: CASRTGGANSPLHF. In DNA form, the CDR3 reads TGTGCCAGCAGAACAGGGGGCGCGAATTCACCCCTCCACTTT.

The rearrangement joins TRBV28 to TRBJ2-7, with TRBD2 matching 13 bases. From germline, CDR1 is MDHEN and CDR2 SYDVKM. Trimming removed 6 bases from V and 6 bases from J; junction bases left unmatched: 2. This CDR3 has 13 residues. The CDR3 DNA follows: TGTGCCAGCAGACTAGCGGGGGGGCCCGAGCAGTACTTC. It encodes CASRLAGGPEQYF.

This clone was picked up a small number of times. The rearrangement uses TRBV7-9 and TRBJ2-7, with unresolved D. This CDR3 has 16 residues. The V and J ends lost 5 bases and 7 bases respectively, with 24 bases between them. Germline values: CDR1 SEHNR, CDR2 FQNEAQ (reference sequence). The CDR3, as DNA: TGTGCCAGCAGCCGAGCCCCTCGGAGCCCCGTCCGTGAGCAGTACTTC. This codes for CASSRAPRSPVREQYF.

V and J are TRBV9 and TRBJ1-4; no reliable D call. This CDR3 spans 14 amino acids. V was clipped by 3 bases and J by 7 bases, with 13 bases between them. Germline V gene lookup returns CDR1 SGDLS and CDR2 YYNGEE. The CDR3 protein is CASSGGGETEKLFF. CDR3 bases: TGTGCCAGCAGCGGAGGAGGTGAAACTGAAAAACTGTTTTTT.

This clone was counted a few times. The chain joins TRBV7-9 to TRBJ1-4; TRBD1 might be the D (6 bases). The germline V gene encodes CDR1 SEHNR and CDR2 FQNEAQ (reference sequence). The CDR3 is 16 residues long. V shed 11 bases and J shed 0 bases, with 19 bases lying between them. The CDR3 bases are TGTGCCCTCGGGGCAGGGGCATATGCAACTAATGAAAAACTGTTTTTT. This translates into CALGAGAYATNEKLFF.

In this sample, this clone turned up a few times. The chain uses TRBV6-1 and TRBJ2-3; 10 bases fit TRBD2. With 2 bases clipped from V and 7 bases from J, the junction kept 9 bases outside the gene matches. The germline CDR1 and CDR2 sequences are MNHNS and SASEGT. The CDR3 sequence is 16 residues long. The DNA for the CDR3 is TGTGCCAGCAGTGAACTACAAGCGGGGGGGCCGTATACGCAGTATTTT. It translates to CASSELQAGGPYTQYF.

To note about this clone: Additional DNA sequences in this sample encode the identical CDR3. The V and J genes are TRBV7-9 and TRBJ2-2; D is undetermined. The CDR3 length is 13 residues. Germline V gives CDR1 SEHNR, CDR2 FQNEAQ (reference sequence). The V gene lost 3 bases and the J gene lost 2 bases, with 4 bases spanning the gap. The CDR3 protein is CASSFGNTGELFF. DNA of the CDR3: TGTGCCAGCAGCTTCGGAAACACCGGGGAGCTGTTTTTT.

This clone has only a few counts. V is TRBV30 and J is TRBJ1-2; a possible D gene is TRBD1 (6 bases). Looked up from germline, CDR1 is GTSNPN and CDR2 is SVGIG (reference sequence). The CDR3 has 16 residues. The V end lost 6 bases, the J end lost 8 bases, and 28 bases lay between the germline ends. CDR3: CACPFRETGPNGGYTF. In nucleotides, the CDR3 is TGTGCCTGCCCTTTCCGGGAGACAGGTCCTAACGGGGGCTACACCTTC.

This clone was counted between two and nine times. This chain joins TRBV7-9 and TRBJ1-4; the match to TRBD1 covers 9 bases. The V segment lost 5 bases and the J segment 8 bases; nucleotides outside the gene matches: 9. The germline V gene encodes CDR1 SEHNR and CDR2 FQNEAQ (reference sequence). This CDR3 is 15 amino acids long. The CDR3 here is CASSAPGQGREKLFF. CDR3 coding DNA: TGTGCCAGCAGCGCGCCGGGACAGGGAAGGGAAAAACTGTTTTTT.

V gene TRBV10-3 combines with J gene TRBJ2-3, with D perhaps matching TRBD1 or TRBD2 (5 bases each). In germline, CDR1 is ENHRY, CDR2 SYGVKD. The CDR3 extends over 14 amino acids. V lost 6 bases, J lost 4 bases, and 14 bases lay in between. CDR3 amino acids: CAIRLGVNADTQYF. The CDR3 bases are TGTGCCATCAGACTGGGGGTGAACGCAGATACGCAGTATTTT.

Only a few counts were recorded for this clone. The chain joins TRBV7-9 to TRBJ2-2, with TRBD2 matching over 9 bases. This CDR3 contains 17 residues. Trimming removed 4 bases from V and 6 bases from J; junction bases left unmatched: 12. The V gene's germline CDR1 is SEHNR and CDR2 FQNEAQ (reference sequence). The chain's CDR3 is CASSSTGTSITPGELFF. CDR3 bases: TGTGCCAGCAGCTCCACCGGGACTAGCATAACCCCCGGGGAGCTGTTTTTT.

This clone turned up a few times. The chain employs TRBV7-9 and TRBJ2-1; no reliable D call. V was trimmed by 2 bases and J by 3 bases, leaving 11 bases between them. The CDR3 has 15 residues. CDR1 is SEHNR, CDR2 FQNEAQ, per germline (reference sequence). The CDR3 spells CASSLSPSGYNEQFF. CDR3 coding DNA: TGTGCCAGCAGCTTAAGTCCTTCCGGCTACAATGAGCAGTTCTTC.

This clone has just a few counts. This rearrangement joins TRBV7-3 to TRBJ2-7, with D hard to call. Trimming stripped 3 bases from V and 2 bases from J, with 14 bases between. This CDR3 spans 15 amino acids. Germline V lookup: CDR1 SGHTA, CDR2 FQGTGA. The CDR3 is CASSFGRGDTYEQYF. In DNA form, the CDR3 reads TGTGCCAGCAGCTTTGGTCGCGGCGACACCTACGAGCAGTACTTC.

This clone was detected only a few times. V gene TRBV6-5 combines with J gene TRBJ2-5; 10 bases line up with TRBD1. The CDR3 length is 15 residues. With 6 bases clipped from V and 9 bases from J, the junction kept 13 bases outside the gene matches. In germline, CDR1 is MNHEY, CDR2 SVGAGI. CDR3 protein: CASRSGTGAPQAQYF. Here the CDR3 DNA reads TGTGCCAGCAGATCCGGGACAGGGGCGCCCCAGGCCCAGTACTTC.

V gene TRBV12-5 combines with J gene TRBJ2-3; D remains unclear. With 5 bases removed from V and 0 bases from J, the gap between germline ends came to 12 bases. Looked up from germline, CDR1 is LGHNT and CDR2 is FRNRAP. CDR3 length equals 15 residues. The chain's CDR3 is CASGPAKGSTDTQYF. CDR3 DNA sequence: TGTGCTAGTGGTCCCGCCAAGGGTAGCACAGATACGCAGTATTTT. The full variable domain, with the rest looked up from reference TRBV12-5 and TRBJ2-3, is DARVTQTPRHKVTEMGQEVTMRCQPILGHNTVFWYRQTMMQGLELLAYFRNRAPLDDSGMPKDRFSAEMPDATLATLKIQPSEPRDSAVYFCASGPAKGSTDTQYFGPGTRLTVL.

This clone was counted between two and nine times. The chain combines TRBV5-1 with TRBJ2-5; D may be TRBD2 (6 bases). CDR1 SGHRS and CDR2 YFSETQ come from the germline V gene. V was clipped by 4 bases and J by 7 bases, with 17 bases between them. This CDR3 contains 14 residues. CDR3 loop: CASSTSGPEGTQYF. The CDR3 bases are TGCGCCAGCAGCACCTCGGGACCGGAGGGGACCCAGTACTTC.

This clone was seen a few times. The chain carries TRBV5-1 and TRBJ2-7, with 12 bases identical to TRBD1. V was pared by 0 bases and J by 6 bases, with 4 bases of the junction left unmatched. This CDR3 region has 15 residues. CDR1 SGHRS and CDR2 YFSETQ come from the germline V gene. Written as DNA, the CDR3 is TGCGCCAGCAGCTTGGGCCGGGACAGGGGGCTCGAGCAGTACTTC. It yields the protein CASSLGRDRGLEQYF.

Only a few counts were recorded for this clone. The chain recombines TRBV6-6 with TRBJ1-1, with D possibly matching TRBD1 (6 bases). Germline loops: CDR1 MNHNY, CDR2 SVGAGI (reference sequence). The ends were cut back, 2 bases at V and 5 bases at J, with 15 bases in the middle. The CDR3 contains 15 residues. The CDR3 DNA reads TGTGCCAGCAGTTACCCGAGTCAGGGGAAGACTGAAGCTTTCTTT. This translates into CASSYPSQGKTEAFF.

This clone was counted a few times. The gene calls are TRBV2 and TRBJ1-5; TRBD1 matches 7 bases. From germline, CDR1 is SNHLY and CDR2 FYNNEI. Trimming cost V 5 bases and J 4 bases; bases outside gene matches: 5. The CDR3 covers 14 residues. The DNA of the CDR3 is TGTGCCAGCAGTTTGGACAGGAATAATCAGCCCCAGCATTTT. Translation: CASSLDRNNQPQHF.